The 30 T cell receptor beta chains below come from one sample, sequenced in a study of blood T cells in healthy people across ages. A second about 7 to 11 cycle PCR used barcoded and J-beta primers. MiXCR was run by TCRdb on the 5' RACE reads, yielding one entry per CDR3 protein. The repertoire holds around 800,000 distinct CDR3 sequences, more than 25% seen once, with 3% in the top ten. These data were also reused for a study on T cells of mothers and their children.

The sample consisted of blood. These receptors all come from a boy between 10 and 17 years old in good health.

The gene calls are TRBV10-3 and TRBJ1-2; a possible D gene is TRBD1 (5 bases). The V gene lost 7 bases and the J gene lost 11 bases, with 17 bases spanning the gap. The CDR3 totals 12 residues. Germline V CDR1 and CDR2: ENHRY, SYGVKD. The CDR3 region has the DNA TGTGCCATCATGGGGACCCCTAAGACGTACACCTTC. This gives the protein CAIMGTPKTYTF.

This clonotype was seen many times. This chain joins TRBV29-1 and TRBJ2-1, with 10 bases matching TRBD2. The CDR3 covers 14 residues. V lost 6 bases, J lost 4 bases, and 6 bases stayed unmatched. From germline, CDR1 is SQVTM and CDR2 ANQGSEA. The chain's CDR3 is CSVGGTSVYNEQFF. The CDR3 nucleotides are TGCAGCGTCGGAGGGACTAGCGTTTACAATGAGCAGTTCTTC.

The chain is built from TRBV27 and TRBJ2-7; D gene unclear. Deletions cut 5 bases from V and 7 bases from J, with 12 bases between. Germline V CDR1 and CDR2: MNHEY, SMNVEV (reference sequence). The CDR3 spans 12 residues. CDR3 protein: CASSISGAEQYF. In DNA, the CDR3 is TGTGCCAGCAGTATCTCAGGCGCTGAGCAGTACTTC.

This clonotype was detected only a few times. The CDR3 here is CAITAGPAGVNTEAFF. DNA of the CDR3: TGTGCCATCACCGCCGGGCCTGCGGGAGTGAACACTGAAGCTTTCTTT. The chain uses TRBV10-3 and TRBJ1-1; D is uncertain. This CDR3 has 16 residues. CDR1 is ENHRY and CDR2 is SYGVKD in the germline V gene. Trimming shortened V by 7 bases and J by 0 bases, and 18 bases separated the two germline ends.

CDR3 region: CASSLRGRGHNEKLFF. The CDR3 DNA sequence: TGTGCCAGCAGTTTAAGGGGAAGGGGTCATAATGAAAAACTGTTTTTT. The rearrangement links TRBV27 to TRBJ1-4; maybe TRBD1 (5 bases). With 2 bases removed from V and 4 bases from J, the gap between germline ends came to 14 bases. CDR3 length: 16 amino acids. The germline V gene encodes CDR1 MNHEY and CDR2 SMNVEV (reference sequence).

This clonotype turned up a few times. In DNA, the CDR3 is TGTGCCAGCAGTTCCCCTCGGCGCGGGGGGACCTATGAGCAGTTCTTC. Amino acid sequence: CASSSPRRGGTYEQFF. The chain couples TRBV6-5 to TRBJ2-1, with TRBD2 matching 8 bases. With V trimmed by 4 bases and J by 8 bases, 13 bases remained unmatched. The CDR3 consists of 16 residues. CDR1 MNHEY and CDR2 SVGAGI come from the germline V gene.

The table lists this clonotype with a few counts. The CDR3 DNA reads TGTGCCAGCAGCCAAGACGCCCTGGCGGTAGGGGCCAACGTCCTGACTTTC. This translates into CASSQDALAVGANVLTF. The chain has TRBV3-1 and TRBJ2-6; no clear D. Germline CDR1 is LGHDT and CDR2 is YNNKEL (reference sequence). V was clipped by 0 bases and J by 4 bases, with 13 bases between them. The CDR3 consists of 17 residues.

V is TRBV12-3 or TRBV12-4 and J is TRBJ2-5; D possibly corresponds to TRBD2 (6 bases). This CDR3 has 12 amino acids. The V end was cut by 5 bases, the J end by 12 bases, with 16 bases between. For the CDR3, the DNA is TGTGCCAGCAGTCCCCTGAGGGGACTGAAGTACTTC. It specifies CASSPLRGLKYF.

The chain uses TRBV2 and TRBJ2-7, with TRBD1 matching over 12 bases. The CDR3 totals 16 residues. Germline CDR1 and CDR2: SNHLY and FYNNEI. Trimming removed 8 bases from V and 3 bases from J; junction bases left unmatched: 11. The CDR3 region has the DNA TGTGCCAGCGGTGGGACAGGGGGCCGACGAGTCTACGAGCAGTACTTC. It specifies CASGGTGGRRVYEQYF.

The V and J genes are TRBV27 and TRBJ2-5; either TRBD1 or TRBD2 may fit D (5 bases each). CDR3 size: 14 residues. V gave up 3 bases and J gave up 0 bases, with 8 bases separating them. CDR1 is MNHEY, CDR2 SMNVEV, per germline (reference sequence). CDR3 DNA sequence: TGTGCCAGCAGTTTCCTGGGGGACCAAGAGACCCAGTACTTC. Its translation: CASSFLGDQETQYF.

The table lists this clonotype with a few counts. The CDR3 bases are TGTGCCAGCAGCCTCGGGGGGGGTGCGACTAATGAAAAACTGTTTTTT. Translation: CASSLGGGATNEKLFF. The J gene is TRBJ1-4, the V gene TRBV7-9, with D perhaps matching TRBD1 (5 bases). V was trimmed by 5 bases and J by 2 bases, leaving 15 bases between them. This CDR3 region has 16 residues. Per germline, CDR1 SEHNR and CDR2 FQNEAQ (reference sequence).

The rearrangement joins TRBV28 to TRBJ2-5; 12 positions agree with TRBD2. The end of the DNA aligns better with TRBJ2-1, so the J call may be wrong. Germline CDR1 MDHEN, CDR2 SYDVKM. This CDR3 region has 17 residues. CDR3 DNA: TGTGCCAGCAGTTTCCCCCCCACTAGCGGGGGGCACAATGAGCAGTTCTTC. Translating gives CASSFPPTSGGHNEQFF.

The genes are TRBV6-1 and TRBJ2-7, with a tentative D call TRBD1 (6 bases). Germline assignment: CDR1 MNHNS and CDR2 SASEGT. The length of the CDR3 is 13 residues. The V end was cut by 11 bases, the J end by 0 bases, with 14 bases between. The CDR3 loop is CALGQGHSYEQYF. CDR3 DNA sequence: TGTGCCCTAGGGCAGGGACACTCCTACGAGCAGTACTTC.

This clonotype was observed many times. The chain employs TRBV7-6 and TRBJ1-2, with TRBD1 as a possible D gene (5 bases). V lost 4 bases and J 5 bases, leaving 8 bases between the germline ends. The CDR3 has 12 residues. Germline lookup yields CDR1 SGHVS and CDR2 FNYEAQ. In DNA, the CDR3 is TGTGCCAGCAGCTCGGGACTATATGGCTACACCTTC. It yields the protein CASSSGLYGYTF.

The chain carries TRBV3-1 and TRBJ2-4; TRBD1 agrees at 7 bases. From germline, CDR1 is LGHDT and CDR2 YNNKEL (reference sequence). V trimming: 6 bases; J trimming: 8 bases; junction bases outside the gene matches: 7. This CDR3 comprises 13 residues. This CDR3 is CASSSGTVDIQYF. Written as DNA, the CDR3 is TGTGCCAGCAGTTCAGGGACAGTGGACATTCAGTACTTC.

This chain links TRBV12-3 or TRBV12-4 with TRBJ1-5, with D possibly TRBD1 on 5 matching bases. CDR3 size: 11 residues. The V end was cut by 8 bases, the J end by 10 bases, with 12 bases between. Here the CDR3 DNA reads TGTGCCAGCGCTGTCGGACATCCCCAGCATTTT. Its protein is CASAVGHPQHF.

This sequence joins TRBV12-3 or TRBV12-4 and TRBJ2-1, with 8 bases matching TRBD2. Judging by the DNA end, TRBJ2-5 fits better; the J call may be wrong. There are 13 residues in the CDR3. CDR3 bases: TGTGCCAGCACTCGGGGGGGTCCGGAGACCCAGTACTTC. It yields the protein CASTRGGPETQYF.

The J gene is TRBJ1-2, the V gene TRBV5-1; TRBD1 matches 8 bases. Trimming cost V 3 bases and J 4 bases; bases outside gene matches: 5. CDR1 and CDR2 (germline): SGHRS, YFSETQ. The CDR3 sequence is 14 residues long. CDR3 DNA: TGCGCCAGCAGCTCACGGACAGGGATCTATGGCTACACCTTC. Encoded protein: CASSSRTGIYGYTF.

This clonotype was found a few times. This rearrangement joins TRBV28 to TRBJ2-5; TRBD2 matches at 10 bases. The last part of the DNA fits TRBJ2-1 better; the J call may be wrong. The CDR3 has 14 residues. CDR1 and CDR2 (germline): MDHEN, SYDVKM. CDR3 sequence (DNA): TGTGCCAGCAGTTTTCCAGCGGGGGGGCGTGAGCAGTTCTTC. It translates to CASSFPAGGREQFF.

This clonotype showed up just a few times. This chain joins TRBV6-2 or TRBV6-3 and TRBJ2-5, with D possibly being TRBD2 (7 bases). There are 15 residues in the CDR3. Trimming took off 4 bases at V and 4 bases at J, with 16 bases between the two ends. The germline V gene has CDR1 MNHEY and CDR2 SVGEGT. The CDR3 protein is CASSSDSGGRETQYF. In DNA, the CDR3 is TGTGCCAGCAGTTCGGACTCGGGGGGCCGAGAGACCCAGTACTTC.

The rearrangement uses TRBV29-1 and TRBJ2-5; TRBD2 matches at 11 bases. The better agreement between TRBJ2-1 and the DNA end casts doubt on the J call. This CDR3 is built from 15 residues. Germline CDR1 reads SQVTM; CDR2 reads ANQGSEA. This CDR3 reads CSVGGSSGGRNEQFF. CDR3 nucleotide sequence: TGCAGCGTTGGGGGGTCTAGCGGGGGGAGGAATGAGCAGTTCTTC.

The rearrangement joins TRBV20-1 to TRBJ2-5, with TRBD2 identical over 13 bases. The V gene end was trimmed by 6 bases and the J gene end by 3 bases; junction bases not matched to a gene: 16. This CDR3 spans 18 amino acids. The V gene's germline CDR1 is DFQATT and CDR2 SNEGSKA (reference sequence). The DNA for the CDR3 is TGCAGTGCGGGGAGACTAGCGGGGGGCCGGCAGACTAAAGAGACCCAGTACTTC. This gives the protein CSAGRLAGGRQTKETQYF.

This clonotype has a handful of counts. The chain has TRBV10-3 and TRBJ2-1; D gene unclear. The CDR3 loop spans 12 amino acids. Germline-derived CDR1 and CDR2 are ENHRY and SYGVKD. V was pared by 7 bases and J by 6 bases, with 10 bases between. This CDR3 is CAITGFGNEQFF. The CDR3 bases are TGTGCCATCACCGGGTTCGGCAATGAGCAGTTCTTC.

This rearrangement joins TRBV28 to TRBJ1-2; 9 bases fit TRBD1. Germline CDR1 MDHEN, CDR2 SYDVKM. This CDR3 comprises 15 residues. Unmatched junction bases numbered 9, after V lost 2 bases and J lost 8 bases. In DNA, the CDR3 is TGTGCCAGCAGTTTAGGGGGACAGGGCGCCCCGGGCTACACCTTC. It codes for CASSLGGQGAPGYTF.

In this sample, this clonotype turned up many times. The rearrangement links TRBV7-3 to TRBJ2-5; a weak D match, TRBD1 (7 bases). The J call may not be correct, given that the DNA end is closer to TRBJ2-3. The CDR3 covers 12 residues. CDR1 is SGHTA and CDR2 is FQGTGA in the germline V gene. The CDR3 protein is CASSPQGGTQYF. CDR3 nucleotide sequence: TGTGCCAGCAGCCCCCAGGGGGGCACGCAGTATTTT.

This clonotype was detected only a few times. This chain links TRBV7-2 with TRBJ2-4, with 8 bases matching TRBD2. The germline gives CDR1 SGHTA, CDR2 FQGNSA. The CDR3 covers 14 residues. Germline trimming cut 0 bases from V and 13 bases from J; bases unmatched to any gene: 8. CDR3 sequence reads: CASSLAGAGGRQYF. The CDR3 coding sequence is TGTGCCAGCAGCTTAGCTGGCGCGGGGGGCCGACAGTACTTC.

This clonotype occurred once. The gene calls are TRBV4-1 and TRBJ2-5, with 12 bases lining up with TRBD2. The J call may be faulty, since TRBJ2-1 better matches the DNA end. The CDR3 runs 16 residues. CDR1 is MGHRA, CDR2 YSYEKL, per germline. The CDR3 spells CASSPPTSGSRNEQFF. The CDR3 DNA reads as TGCGCCAGCAGCCCCCCGACTAGCGGGAGTCGCAATGAGCAGTTCTTC.

This chain joins TRBV6-5 and TRBJ2-2; D remains ambiguous. The CDR3 has 12 amino acids. With 2 bases removed from V and 9 bases from J, the gap between germline ends came to 7 bases. Germline V lookup: CDR1 MNHEY, CDR2 SVGAGI. CDR3 residues: CASSYPGRELFF. In DNA form, the CDR3 reads TGTGCCAGCAGTTACCCTGGGCGGGAGCTGTTTTTT.

The sample holds a few counts of this clonotype. This chain links TRBV10-3 with TRBJ2-1; D may correspond to TRBD1 or TRBD2 (5 bases each). Trimming cost V 3 bases and J 1 base, with 10 bases left between them. The germline V gene has CDR1 ENHRY and CDR2 SYGVKD. This CDR3 has 15 residues. CDR3 in amino acids: CAISDWGISYNEQFF. CDR3 sequence (DNA): TGTGCCATCAGTGACTGGGGGATTTCCTACAATGAGCAGTTCTTC.

This clonotype appeared a few times. CDR3 in DNA: TGTGCCAGCAGCTCCCAGGGGAGGATAAGGGAACCCCTCCACTTT. This codes for CASSSQGRIREPLHF. The V call is TRBV5-5, the J call TRBJ1-6, with TRBD1 as a possible D gene (6 bases). The CDR3 consists of 15 residues. The germline CDR1 and CDR2 sequences are SGHKS and YYEKEE (reference sequence). Trimming removed 3 bases at V and 12 bases at J, with 19 bases between.